These T cell receptor beta chains were read from a single sample in a study of control samples from healthy donors and cancer patients. Sequencing was performed with immunoSEQ multiplex PCR; in TCRdb, only in-frame clones are kept and a portion is missing. The sample has around 40,000 clones, less than 95% seen once. Source material: PBMCs. Source of these receptors: a woman between 40 and 50 years old with head and neck cancer. The CDR3 runs from the conserved cysteine through the conserved F or W. A D gene is named only where the DNA matches it firmly. The size field is filled for only some rows; it gives once, few, many or a size class.

d_gene | j_gene | v_gene | abundance | CDR3nt | CDR3aa
NA | TRBJ2-2 | TRBV2 | NA | TGTGCCAGCAGTGGTAGTTCCCACGGGGAGCTGTTTTTT | CASSGSSHGELFF
NA | TRBJ2-3 | TRBV5-1 | NA | TGCGCCAGCAGCTCGCCTAGGGAGAGCGGGTTCACAGATACGCAGTATTTT | CASSSPRESGFTDTQYF
TRBD1 | TRBJ2-7 | TRBV15 | NA | TGTGCCACCAGCAGGGGTCCGGGACAGGGGATTTCCTACGAGCAGTACTTC | CATSRGPGQGISYEQYF
TRBD1 | TRBJ2-7 | TRBV7-9 | once | TGTGCCAGCAGCCGTCCCGGGACAGGGGCCGAGCAGTACTTC | CASSRPGTGAEQYF
NA | TRBJ1-1 | TRBV7-9 | NA | TGTGCCAGCAGCTTAAAGAAAGCAATGAACACTGAAGCTTTCTTT | CASSLKKAMNTEAFF
NA | TRBJ2-2 | TRBV6-5 | NA | TGTGCCAGCAGTTATATCGGACAGAACACCGGGGAGCTGTTTTTT | CASSYIGQNTGELFF
NA | TRBJ1-5 | TRBV4-1 | medium-sized | TGCGCCAGCAGCCAAGATGGGGGGCTCAGTCAGCCCCAGCATTTT | CASSQDGGLSQPQHF
TRBD2 | TRBJ2-1 | TRBV7-9 | NA | TGTGCCAGCAGCTTATCGCTAGCGGGGTACAATGAGCAGTTCTTC | CASSLSLAGYNEQFF
NA | TRBJ1-2 | TRBV5-1 | once | TGCGCCAGCAGCTTGTCGGCCAGGACTAACTATGGCTACACCTTC | CASSLSARTNYGYTF
NA | TRBJ2-5 | TRBV2 | NA | TGTGCCAGCAGTGTCGGGACGGTTCAAGAGACCCAGTACTTC | CASSVGTVQETQYF
NA | TRBJ2-1 | TRBV7-2 | NA | TGTGCCAGCAGCCGCCGGGTAGCGCGACATCTCAGCAGCGATGAGCAGTTCTTC | CASSRRVARHLSSDEQFF
NA | TRBJ1-2 | TRBV6-1 | few | TGTGCCAGCAGTGAAGGACAGGCTTTCTCCTATGGCTACACCTTC | CASSEGQAFSYGYTF
NA | TRBJ1-6 | TRBV28 | NA | TGTGCCAGCAGTTTGAGACGGTATAATTCACCCCTCCACTTT | CASSLRRYNSPLHF